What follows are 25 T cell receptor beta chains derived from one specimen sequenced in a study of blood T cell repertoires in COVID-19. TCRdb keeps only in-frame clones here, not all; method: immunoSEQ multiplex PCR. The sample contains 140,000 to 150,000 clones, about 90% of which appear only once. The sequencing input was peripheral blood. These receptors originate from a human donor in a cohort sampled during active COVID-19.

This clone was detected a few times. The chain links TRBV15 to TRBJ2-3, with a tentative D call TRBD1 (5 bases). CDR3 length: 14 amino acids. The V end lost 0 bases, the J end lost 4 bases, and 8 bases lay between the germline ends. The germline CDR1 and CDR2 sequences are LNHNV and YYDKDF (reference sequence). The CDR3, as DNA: TGTGCCACCAGCAGAGATGGCAGGGCAGATACGCAGTATTTT. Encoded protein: CATSRDGRADTQYF.

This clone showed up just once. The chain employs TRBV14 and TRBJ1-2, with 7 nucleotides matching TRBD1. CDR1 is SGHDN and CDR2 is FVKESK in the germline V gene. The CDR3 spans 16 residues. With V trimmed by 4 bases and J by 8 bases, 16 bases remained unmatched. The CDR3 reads CASSLGKGRQGFGYTF. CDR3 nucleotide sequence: TGTGCCAGCAGCCTAGGAAAAGGGCGACAGGGATTCGGCTACACCTTC.

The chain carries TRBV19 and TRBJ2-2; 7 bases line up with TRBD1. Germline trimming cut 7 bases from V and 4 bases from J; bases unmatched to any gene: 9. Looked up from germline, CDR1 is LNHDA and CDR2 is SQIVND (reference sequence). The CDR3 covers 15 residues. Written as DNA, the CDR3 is TGTGCCAGTAAACAGGGGCAGTCGCCCACCGGGGAGCTGTTTTTT. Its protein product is CASKQGQSPTGELFF. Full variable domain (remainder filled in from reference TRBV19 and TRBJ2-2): DGGITQSPKYLFRKEGQNVTLSCEQNLNHDAMYWYRQDPGQGLRLIYYSQIVNDFQKGDIAEGYSVSREKKESFPLTVTSAQKNPTAFYLCASKQGQSPTGELFFGEGSRLTVL.

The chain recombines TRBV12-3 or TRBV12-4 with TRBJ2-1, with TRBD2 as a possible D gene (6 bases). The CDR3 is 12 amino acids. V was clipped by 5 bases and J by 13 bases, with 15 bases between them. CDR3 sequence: CASSPVRDFQFF. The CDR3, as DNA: TGTGCCAGCAGTCCCGTTCGGGACTTTCAGTTCTTC.

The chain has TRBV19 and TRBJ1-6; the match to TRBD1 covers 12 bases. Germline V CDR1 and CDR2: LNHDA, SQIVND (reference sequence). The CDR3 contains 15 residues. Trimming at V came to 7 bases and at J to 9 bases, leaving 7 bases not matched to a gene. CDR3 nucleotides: TGTGCCAGTACGCGGGACAGGGGGCTCAGTTCACCCCTCCACTTT. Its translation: CASTRDRGLSSPLHF.

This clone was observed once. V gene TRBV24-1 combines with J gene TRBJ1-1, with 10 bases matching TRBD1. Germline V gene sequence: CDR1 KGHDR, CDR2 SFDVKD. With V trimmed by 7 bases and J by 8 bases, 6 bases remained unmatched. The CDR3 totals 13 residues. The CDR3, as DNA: TGTGCCACCAGGGGACAGGGGATCGAGGAAGCTTTCTTT. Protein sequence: CATRGQGIEEAFF.

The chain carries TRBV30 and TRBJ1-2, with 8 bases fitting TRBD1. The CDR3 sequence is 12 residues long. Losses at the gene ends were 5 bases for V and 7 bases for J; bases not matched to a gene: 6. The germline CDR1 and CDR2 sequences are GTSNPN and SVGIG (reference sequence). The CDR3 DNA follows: TGTGCCTGGTCTACAGGGGGACGTGGCTACACCTTC. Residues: CAWSTGGRGYTF.

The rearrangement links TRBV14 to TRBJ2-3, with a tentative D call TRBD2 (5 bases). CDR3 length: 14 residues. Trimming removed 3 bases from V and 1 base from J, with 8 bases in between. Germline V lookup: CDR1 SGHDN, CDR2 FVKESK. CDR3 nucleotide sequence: TGTGCCAGCAGCCAGCATAGCGGCACAGATACGCAGTATTTT. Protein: CASSQHSGTDTQYF.

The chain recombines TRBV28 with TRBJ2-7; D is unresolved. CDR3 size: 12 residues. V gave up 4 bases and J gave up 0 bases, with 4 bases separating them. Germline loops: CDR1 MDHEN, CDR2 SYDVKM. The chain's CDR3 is CASSSSSYEQYF. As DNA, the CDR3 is TGTGCCAGCAGTTCCTCCTCCTACGAGCAGTACTTC.

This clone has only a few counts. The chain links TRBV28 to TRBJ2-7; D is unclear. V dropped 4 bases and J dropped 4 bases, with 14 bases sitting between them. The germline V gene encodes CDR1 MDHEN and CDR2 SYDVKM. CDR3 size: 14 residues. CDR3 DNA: TGTGCCAGCAGTTCTCCAGGTACGCCATACGAGCAGTACTTC. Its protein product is CASSSPGTPYEQYF. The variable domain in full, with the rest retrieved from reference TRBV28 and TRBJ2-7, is DVKVTQSSRYLVKRTGEKVFLECVQDMDHENMFWYRQDPGLGLRLIYFSYDVKMKEKGDIPEGYSVSREKKERFSLILESASTNQTSMYLCASSSPGTPYEQYFGPGTRLTVT.

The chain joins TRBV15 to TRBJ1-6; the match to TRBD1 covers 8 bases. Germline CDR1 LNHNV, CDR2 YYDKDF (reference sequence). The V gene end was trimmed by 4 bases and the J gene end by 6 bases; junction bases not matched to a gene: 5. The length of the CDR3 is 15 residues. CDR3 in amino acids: CATSIGQGGNSPLHF. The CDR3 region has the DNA TGTGCCACCAGCATCGGACAGGGAGGTAATTCACCCCTCCACTTT.

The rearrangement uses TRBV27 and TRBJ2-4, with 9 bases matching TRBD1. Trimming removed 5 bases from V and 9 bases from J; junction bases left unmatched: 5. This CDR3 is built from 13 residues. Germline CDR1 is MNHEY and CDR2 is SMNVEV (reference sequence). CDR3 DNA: TGTGCCAGCAGTCCCGGGACAGGGACCATTCAGTACTTC. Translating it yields CASSPGTGTIQYF.

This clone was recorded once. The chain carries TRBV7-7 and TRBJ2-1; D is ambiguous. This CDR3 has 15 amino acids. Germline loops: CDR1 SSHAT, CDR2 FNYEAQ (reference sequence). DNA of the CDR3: TGTGCTATCCGCCTTGACCCCTCTCCGGGCAATGAGCAGTTCTTC. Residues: CAIRLDPSPGNEQFF. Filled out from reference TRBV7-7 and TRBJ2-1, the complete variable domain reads GAGVSQSPRYKVTKRGQDVTLRCDPISSHATLYWYQQALGQGPEFLTYFNYEAQPDKSGLPSDRFSAERPEGSISTLTIQRTEQRDSAMYRCAIRLDPSPGNEQFFGPGTRLTVL.

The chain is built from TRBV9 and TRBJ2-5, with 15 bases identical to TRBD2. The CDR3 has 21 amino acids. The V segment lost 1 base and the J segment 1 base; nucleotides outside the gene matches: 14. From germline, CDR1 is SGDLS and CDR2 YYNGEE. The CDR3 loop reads CASSVSLGLAGGEGPQETQYF. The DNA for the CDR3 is TGTGCCAGCAGCGTATCTCTAGGACTAGCGGGGGGGGAAGGCCCCCAAGAGACCCAGTACTTC.

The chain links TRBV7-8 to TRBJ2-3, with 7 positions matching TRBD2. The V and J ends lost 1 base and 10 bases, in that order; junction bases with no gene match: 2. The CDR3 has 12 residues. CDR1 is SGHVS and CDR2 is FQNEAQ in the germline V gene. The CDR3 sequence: CASSLDRGAQYF. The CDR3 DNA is TGTGCCAGCAGCTTAGACCGGGGGGCGCAGTATTTT.

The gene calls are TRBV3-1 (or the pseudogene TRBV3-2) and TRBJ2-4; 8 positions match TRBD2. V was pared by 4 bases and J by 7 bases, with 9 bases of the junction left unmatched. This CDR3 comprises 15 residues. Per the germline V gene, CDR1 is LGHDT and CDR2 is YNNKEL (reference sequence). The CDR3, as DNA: TGTGCCAGCAGCCTCAGAGCGGGAGTCGGGAACATTCAGTACTTC. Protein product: CASSLRAGVGNIQYF.

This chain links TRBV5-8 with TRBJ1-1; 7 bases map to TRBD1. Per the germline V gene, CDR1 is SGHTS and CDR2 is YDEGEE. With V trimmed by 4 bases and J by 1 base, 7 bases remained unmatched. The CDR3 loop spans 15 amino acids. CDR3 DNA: TGTGCCAGCAGCATCACAGGGGTAAGGAACACTGAAGCTTTCTTT. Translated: CASSITGVRNTEAFF.

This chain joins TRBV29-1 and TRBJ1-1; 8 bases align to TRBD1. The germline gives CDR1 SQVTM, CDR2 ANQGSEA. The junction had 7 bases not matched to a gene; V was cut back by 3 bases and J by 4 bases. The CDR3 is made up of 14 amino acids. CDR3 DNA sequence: TGCAGCGTTGATTTGACAGGGGCGGCCACTGAAGCTTTCTTT. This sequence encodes CSVDLTGAATEAFF.

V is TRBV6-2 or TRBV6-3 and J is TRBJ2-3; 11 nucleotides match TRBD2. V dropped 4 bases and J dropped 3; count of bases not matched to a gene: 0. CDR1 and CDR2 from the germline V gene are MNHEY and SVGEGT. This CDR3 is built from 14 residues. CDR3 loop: CASSWTSGTDTQYF. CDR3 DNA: TGTGCCAGCAGTTGGACTAGCGGGACAGATACGCAGTATTTT.

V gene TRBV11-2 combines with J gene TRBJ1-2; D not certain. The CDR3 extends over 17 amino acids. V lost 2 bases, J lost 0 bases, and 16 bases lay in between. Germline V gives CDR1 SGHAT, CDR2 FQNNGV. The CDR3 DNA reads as TGTGCCAGCAGCTTAAGTGTGGGCCCGAAGACTAACTATGGCTACACCTTC. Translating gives CASSLSVGPKTNYGYTF.

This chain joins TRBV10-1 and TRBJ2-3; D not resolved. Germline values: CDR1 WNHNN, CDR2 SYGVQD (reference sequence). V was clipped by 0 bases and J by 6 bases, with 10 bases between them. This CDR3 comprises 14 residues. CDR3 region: CASSESSSLDTQYF. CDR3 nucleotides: TGCGCCAGCAGTGAGTCGAGTTCTCTGGATACGCAGTATTTT.

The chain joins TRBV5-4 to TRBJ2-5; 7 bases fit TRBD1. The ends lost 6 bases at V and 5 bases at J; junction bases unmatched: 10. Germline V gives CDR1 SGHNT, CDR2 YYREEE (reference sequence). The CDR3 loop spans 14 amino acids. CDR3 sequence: CASTNGQELETQYF. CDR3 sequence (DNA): TGTGCCAGCACCAACGGACAGGAGCTGGAGACCCAGTACTTC. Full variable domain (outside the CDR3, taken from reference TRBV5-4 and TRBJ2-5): ETGVTQSPTHLIKTRGQQVTLRCSSQSGHNTVSWYQQALGQGPQFIFQYYREEENGRGNFPPRFSGLQFPNYSSELNVNALELDDSALYLCASTNGQELETQYFGPGTRLLVL.

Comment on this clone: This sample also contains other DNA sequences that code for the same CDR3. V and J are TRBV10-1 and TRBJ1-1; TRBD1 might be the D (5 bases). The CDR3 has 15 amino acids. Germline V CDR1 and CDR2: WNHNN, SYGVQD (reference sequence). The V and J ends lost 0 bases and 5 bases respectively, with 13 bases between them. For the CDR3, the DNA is TGCGCCAGCAGTGAGTCAGGGGATGGTGGGACTGAAGCTTTCTTT. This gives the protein CASSESGDGGTEAFF.

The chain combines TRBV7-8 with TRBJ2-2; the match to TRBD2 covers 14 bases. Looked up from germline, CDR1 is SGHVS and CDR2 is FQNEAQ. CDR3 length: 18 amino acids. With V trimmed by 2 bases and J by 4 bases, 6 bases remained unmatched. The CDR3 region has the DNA TGTGCCAGCAGCTTACCGACTAGCGGGGGGGCTGGCACCGGGGAGCTGTTTTTT. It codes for CASSLPTSGGAGTGELFF.

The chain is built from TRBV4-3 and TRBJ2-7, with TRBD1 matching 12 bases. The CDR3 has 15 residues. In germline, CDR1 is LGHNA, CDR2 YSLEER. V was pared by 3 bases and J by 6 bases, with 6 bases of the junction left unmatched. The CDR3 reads CASSQSGTGGAEQYF. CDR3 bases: TGCGCCAGCAGCCAGTCCGGGACAGGGGGCGCCGAGCAGTACTTC.